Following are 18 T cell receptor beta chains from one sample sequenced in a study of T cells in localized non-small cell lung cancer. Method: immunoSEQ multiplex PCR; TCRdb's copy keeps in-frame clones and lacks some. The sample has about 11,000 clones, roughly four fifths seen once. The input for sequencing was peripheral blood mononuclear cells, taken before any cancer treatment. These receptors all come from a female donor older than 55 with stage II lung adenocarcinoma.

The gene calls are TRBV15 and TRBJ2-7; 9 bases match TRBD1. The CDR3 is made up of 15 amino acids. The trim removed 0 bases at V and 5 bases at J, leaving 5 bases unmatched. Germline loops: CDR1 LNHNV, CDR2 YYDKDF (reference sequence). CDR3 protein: CATSRDQDRGHEQYF. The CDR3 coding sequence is TGTGCCACCAGCAGAGATCAGGACAGGGGCCACGAGCAGTACTTC.

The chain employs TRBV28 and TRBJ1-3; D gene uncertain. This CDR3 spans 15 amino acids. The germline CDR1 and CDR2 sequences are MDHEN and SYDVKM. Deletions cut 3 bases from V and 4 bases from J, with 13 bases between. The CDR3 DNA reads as TGTGCCAGCAGTTTGCCCCCCGGCAGCGGAAACACCATATATTTT. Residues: CASSLPPGSGNTIYF.

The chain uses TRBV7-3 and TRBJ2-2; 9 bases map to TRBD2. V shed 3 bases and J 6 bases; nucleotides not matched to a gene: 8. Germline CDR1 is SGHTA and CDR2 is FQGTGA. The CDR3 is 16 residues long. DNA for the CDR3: TGTGCCAGCAGCTTTCTAGGGACTAGCTTATCCGGGGAGCTGTTTTTT. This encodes CASSFLGTSLSGELFF.

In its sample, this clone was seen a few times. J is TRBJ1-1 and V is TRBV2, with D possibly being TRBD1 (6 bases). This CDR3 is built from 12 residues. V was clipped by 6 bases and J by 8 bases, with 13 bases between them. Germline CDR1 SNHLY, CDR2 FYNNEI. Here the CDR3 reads CASRALGTEAFF. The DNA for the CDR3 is TGTGCCAGCAGGGCCCTGGGGACAGAAGCTTTCTTT.

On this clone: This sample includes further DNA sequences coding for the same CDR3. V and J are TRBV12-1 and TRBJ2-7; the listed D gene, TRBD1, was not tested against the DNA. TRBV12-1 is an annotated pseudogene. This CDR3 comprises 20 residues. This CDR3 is CASSFVLFKMGQAPTYEQYF. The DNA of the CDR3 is TGTGCCAGCAGCTTTGTATTGTTTAAGATGGGACAAGCGCCGACCTACGAGCAGTACTTC.

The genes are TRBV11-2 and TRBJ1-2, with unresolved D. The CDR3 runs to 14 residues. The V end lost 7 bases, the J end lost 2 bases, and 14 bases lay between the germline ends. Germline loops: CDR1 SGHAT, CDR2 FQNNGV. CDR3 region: CASTKSGLNYGYTF. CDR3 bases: TGTGCCAGCACCAAGTCAGGCCTCAACTATGGCTACACCTTC.

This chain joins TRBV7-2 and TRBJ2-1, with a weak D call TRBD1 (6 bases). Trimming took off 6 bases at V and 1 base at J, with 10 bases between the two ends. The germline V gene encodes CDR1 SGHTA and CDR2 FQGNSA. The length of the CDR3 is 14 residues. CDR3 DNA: TGTGCCAGCAGTTACGGACAGTCCTACAATGAGCAGTTCTTC. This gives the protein CASSYGQSYNEQFF. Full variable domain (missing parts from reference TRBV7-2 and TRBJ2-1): GAGVSQSPSNKVTEKGKDVELRCDPISGHTALYWYRQSLGQGLEFLIYFQGNSAPDKSGLPSDRFSAERTGGSVSTLTIQRTQQEDSAVYLCASSYGQSYNEQFFGPGTRLTVL.

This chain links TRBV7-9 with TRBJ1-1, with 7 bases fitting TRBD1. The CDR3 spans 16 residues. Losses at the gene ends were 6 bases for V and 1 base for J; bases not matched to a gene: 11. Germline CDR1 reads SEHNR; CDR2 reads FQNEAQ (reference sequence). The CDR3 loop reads CASRRGQAGGNTEAFF. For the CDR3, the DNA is TGTGCCAGCAGGCGTGGACAGGCTGGGGGGAACACTGAAGCTTTCTTT.

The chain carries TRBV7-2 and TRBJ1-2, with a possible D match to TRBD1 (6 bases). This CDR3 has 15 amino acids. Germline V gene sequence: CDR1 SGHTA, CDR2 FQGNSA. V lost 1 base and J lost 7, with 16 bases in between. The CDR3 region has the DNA TGTGCCAGCAGCTTAGTGAGGGGGGGAGAGGGTGGCTACACCTTC. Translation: CASSLVRGGEGGYTF.

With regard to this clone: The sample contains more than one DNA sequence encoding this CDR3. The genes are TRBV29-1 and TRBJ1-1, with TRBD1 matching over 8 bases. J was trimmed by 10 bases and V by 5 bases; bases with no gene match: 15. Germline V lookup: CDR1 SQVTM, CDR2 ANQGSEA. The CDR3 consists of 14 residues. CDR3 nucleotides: TGCAGCGTTCCAGGGGGCGCGGGGGGGAGGAGAGCTTTCTTT. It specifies CSVPGGAGGRRAFF.

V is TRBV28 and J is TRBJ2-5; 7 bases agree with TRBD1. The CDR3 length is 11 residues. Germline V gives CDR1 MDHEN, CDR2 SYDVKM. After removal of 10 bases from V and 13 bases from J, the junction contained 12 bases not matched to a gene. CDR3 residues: CANSRRRDRYF. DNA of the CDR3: TGTGCCAACAGCCGCCGCCGGGACAGGTACTTC.

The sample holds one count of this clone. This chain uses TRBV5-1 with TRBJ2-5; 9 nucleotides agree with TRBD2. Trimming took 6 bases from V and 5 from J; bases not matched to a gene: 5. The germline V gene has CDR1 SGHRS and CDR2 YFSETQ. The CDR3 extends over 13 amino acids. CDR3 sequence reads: CASTAGGPETQYF. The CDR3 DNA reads TGCGCCAGCACTGCGGGAGGGCCTGAGACCCAGTACTTC.

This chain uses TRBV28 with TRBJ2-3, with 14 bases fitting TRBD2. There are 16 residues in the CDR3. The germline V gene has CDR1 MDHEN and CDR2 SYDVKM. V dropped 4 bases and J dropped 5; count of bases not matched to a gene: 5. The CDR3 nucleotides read TGTGCCAGCAGTTGGACTAGCGGGGGGTTAGGAGATACGCAGTATTTT. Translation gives CASSWTSGGLGDTQYF. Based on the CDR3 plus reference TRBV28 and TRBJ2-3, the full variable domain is DVKVTQSSRYLVKRTGEKVFLECVQDMDHENMFWYRQDPGLGLRLIYFSYDVKMKEKGDIPEGYSVSREKKERFSLILESASTNQTSMYLCASSWTSGGLGDTQYFGPGTRLTVL.

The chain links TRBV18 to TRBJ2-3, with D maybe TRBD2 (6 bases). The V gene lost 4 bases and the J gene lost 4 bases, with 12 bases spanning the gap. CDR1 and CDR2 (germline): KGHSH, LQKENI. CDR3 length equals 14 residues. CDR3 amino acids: CASSLGLRADTQYF. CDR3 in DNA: TGTGCCAGCTCACTGGGACTGCGGGCAGATACGCAGTATTTT.

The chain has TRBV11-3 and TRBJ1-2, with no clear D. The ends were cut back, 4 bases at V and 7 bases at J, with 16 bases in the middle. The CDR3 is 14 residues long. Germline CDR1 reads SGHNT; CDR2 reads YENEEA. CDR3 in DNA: TGTGCCAGCAGCTCCAGCCGGTCCAGAGGTGGCTACACCTTC. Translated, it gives CASSSSRSRGGYTF.

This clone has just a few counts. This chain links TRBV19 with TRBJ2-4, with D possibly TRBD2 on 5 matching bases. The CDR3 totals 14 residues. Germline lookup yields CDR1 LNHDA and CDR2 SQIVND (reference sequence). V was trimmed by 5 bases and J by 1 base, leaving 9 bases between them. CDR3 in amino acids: CASSSGDAKNIQYF. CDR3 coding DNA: TGTGCCAGTAGTTCCGGGGATGCCAAAAACATTCAGTACTTC.

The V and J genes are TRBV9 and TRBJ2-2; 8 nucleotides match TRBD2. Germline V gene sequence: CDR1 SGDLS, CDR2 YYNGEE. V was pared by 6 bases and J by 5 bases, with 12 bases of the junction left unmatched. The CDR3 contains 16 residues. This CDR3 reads CASTPRGGKETGELFF. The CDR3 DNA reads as TGTGCCAGCACCCCCCGGGGGGGGAAGGAGACCGGGGAGCTGTTTTTT.

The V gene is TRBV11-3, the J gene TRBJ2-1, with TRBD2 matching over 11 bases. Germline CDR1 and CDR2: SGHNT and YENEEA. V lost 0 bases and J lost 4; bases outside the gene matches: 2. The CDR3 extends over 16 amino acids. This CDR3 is CASSLEASGGYNEQFF. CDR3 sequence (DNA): TGTGCCAGCAGCTTAGAAGCTAGCGGGGGGTACAATGAGCAGTTCTTC.